Listed below are T cell receptor beta chains from one sample, sequenced in a study of blood T cell repertoires in COVID-19. Measured with immunoSEQ multiplex PCR; TCRdb has only the in-frame clones, and not every one. The data show under 250,000 clones, about 79% seen once. Source material: peripheral blood. The receptors derive from a man aged 45-65 years with active or convalescent COVID-19. The conserved cysteine and the conserved F or W are not part of the CDR3 here.

12	TRBV6-4	TRBJ1-2	ASSDSGGSYGYT
14	TRBV5-1	TRBJ2-5	ASSLVPGGEGETQY
11	TRBV7-2	TRBJ2-2	ASSLGRSGELF
13	TRBV28	TRBJ1-1	ASSLSTGARTEAF
15	TRBV7-6	TRBJ1-2	ASSLGTGATPFYGYT
13	TRBV2	TRBJ2-3	ASSEGGAGADTQY
11	TRBV14	TRBJ2-1	ASSPRDYNEQF
13	TRBV6-2/TRBV6-3	TRBJ2-2	ASSHSRTGTGELF
14	TRBV7-8	TRBJ2-1	ASRRLAGGLGDEQF
15	TRBV24-1	TRBJ2-6	ATSDRITRRGANVLT
15	TRBV5-1	TRBJ2-5	ASSLPLAGAPQETQY
13	TRBV18	TRBJ2-3	ASSYTRTGTDTQY
14	TRBV5-4	TRBJ2-5	ASSNKRLAGQETQY
12	TRBV6-5	TRBJ1-1	ASRFAGRDTEAF
11	TRBV29-1	TRBJ2-1	SGGREGLNEQF
11	TRBV11-2	TRBJ2-1	ASSLDLGQGQF
16	TRBV7-8	TRBJ2-2	ASSSRTSGGLYTGELF
13	TRBV7-9	TRBJ2-2	ASTLWTGGSGELF
11	TRBV7-2	TRBJ2-2	ASSVTGAGELF
11	TRBV19	TRBJ2-7	ATARTSSYEQY
11	TRBV18	TRBJ1-6	ASSPTSDSPLH
17	TRBV15	TRBJ1-3	ATSRAGGLSFNSGNTIY
11	TRBV29-1	TRBJ2-3	SGGGGRTDTQY
22	TRBV5-1	TRBJ2-1	ASSLPGGPEASGRASSPYNEQF
13	TRBV24-1	TRBJ2-1	ATSDQGQVYNEQF
11	TRBV2	TRBJ1-2	ASSPEDSYGYT
13	TRBV27	TRBJ1-2	ASSNYRGRDYGYT
14	TRBV4-3	TRBJ2-4	ASSQDFAQGVDIQY
14	TRBV28	TRBJ2-1	ASSKPGLAGKGEQF
12	TRBV7-6	TRBJ2-3	ASTPWANTDTQY
11	TRBV6-4	TRBJ2-5	ASSRQLGETQY
13	TRBV18	TRBJ1-2	ASSPPGQGASGYT
8	TRBV4-2	TRBJ2-1	ASGNNEQF
17	TRBV7-2	TRBJ2-5	ASSTRTTGTGGPRETQY
13	TRBV24-1	TRBJ2-1	ATSDTTGTYNEQF
10	TRBV12-3/TRBV12-4	TRBJ2-1	ASSYRGNEQF
13	TRBV20-1	TRBJ2-7	SASLSGRGSYEQY